This T cell receptor beta chain was captured in a study of CD8 T cells in Susac syndrome. This clonotype was observed a few times. In germline, CDR1 is SGHAT, CDR2 FQDESV (reference sequence). The CDR3 is 16 amino acids. V lost 0 bases and J 5 bases, leaving 16 bases between the germline ends. Reverse transcription of about 0.5 to 1 ug RNA was carried out with random hexamers. TCRdb passed the immunoSEQ multiplex PCR reads through MiXCR, listing each CDR3 protein once. The sample comprises about 290,000 distinct CDR3 sequences, around 89% of which are singletons, and roughly 0.2% rests with the top ten.

The J gene is TRBJ2-5, the V gene TRBV11-1; tentatively, D is TRBD2 (6 bases). The specimen was CD8+ T cells from PBMCs. The origin of this receptor is a human donor with multiple sclerosis. In nucleotides, the CDR3 is TGTGCCAGCAGCTTAGCGGCGGGAACCCGCGGGGAGACCCAGTACTTC. Translation gives CASSLAAGTRGETQYF.